This is a list of T cell receptor beta chains from one sample in a study of a mutant IDH1 vaccine in newly diagnosed glioma. Some clones are missing from TCRdb's copy, which holds only in-frame ones; the method was immunoSEQ multiplex PCR. The repertoire holds tens of thousands of clones, with just under 90% as singletons. Antigens for these TCRs are unknown. The input for sequencing was PBMCs, taken from a glioma patient whose treatment included an IDH1 peptide vaccine. The receptors here all came from a woman in her thirties with glioma. The CDR3 runs from the conserved cysteine through the conserved F or W. The D gene is left open where the match is weak. Clone size is shown for a subset of rows, as once, few, many or a class of expanded clone.

v_call: TRBV9; d_call: TRBD2; j_call: TRBJ2-5; clone_size: NA; cdr3_nt: TGTGCCAGCAGCTCGGACGGGGGGGAAGAGACCCAGTACTTC; cdr3_aa: CASSSDGGEETQYF
v_call: TRBV29-1; d_call: TRBD1; j_call: TRBJ2-3; clone_size: NA; cdr3_nt: TGCAGCGTTGACCGGGACAGGGCGGCAGATACGCAGTATTTT; cdr3_aa: CSVDRDRAADTQYF
v_call: TRBV7-2; d_call: NA; j_call: TRBJ1-2; clone_size: once; cdr3_nt: TGTGCCAGCAGCTTAAGGTCCTACAGGGACCCTAACTATGGCTACACCTTC; cdr3_aa: CASSLRSYRDPNYGYTF
v_call: TRBV7-9; d_call: NA; j_call: TRBJ1-4; clone_size: NA; cdr3_nt: TGTGCCAGCAGCTTAGAGGCTCTTCTTAATGAAAAACTGTTTTTT; cdr3_aa: CASSLEALLNEKLFF
v_call: TRBV10-3; d_call: NA; j_call: TRBJ1-2; clone_size: NA; cdr3_nt: TGTGCCATCAGTGTTGAAGTAGGGGATGGCTACACCTTC; cdr3_aa: CAISVEVGDGYTF
v_call: TRBV29-1; d_call: TRBD2; j_call: TRBJ2-7; clone_size: NA; cdr3_nt: TGCAGCGCCCGGGAGGGGATCGGATCCTACGAGCAGTACTTC; cdr3_aa: CSAREGIGSYEQYF
v_call: TRBV25-1; d_call: NA; j_call: TRBJ1-2; clone_size: NA; cdr3_nt: TGTGCCAGCAGCTATCGAAGGGGGGCCGGCCGGGGTGGCTACACCTTC; cdr3_aa: CASSYRRGAGRGGYTF
v_call: TRBV5-1; d_call: NA; j_call: TRBJ2-1; clone_size: few; cdr3_nt: TGCGCCAGCAGCCCGGACAGAAGCTCCTACAATGAGCAGTTCTTC; cdr3_aa: CASSPDRSSYNEQFF
v_call: TRBV19; d_call: TRBD2; j_call: TRBJ2-1; clone_size: NA; cdr3_nt: TGTGCCAGTAGAATTTTTAGCGGGGGGGCTGGTAATGAGCAGTTCTTC; cdr3_aa: CASRIFSGGAGNEQFF
v_call: TRBV19; d_call: NA; j_call: TRBJ1-6; clone_size: NA; cdr3_nt: TGTGCCAGTCGAGAGGTCGGGAGCTCCTATAATTCACCCCTCCACTTT; cdr3_aa: CASREVGSSYNSPLHF
v_call: TRBV2; d_call: NA; j_call: TRBJ1-6; clone_size: NA; cdr3_nt: TGTGCCAGCAGTTTCCCCGGCGGCTCCTATAATTCACCCCTCCACTTT; cdr3_aa: CASSFPGGSYNSPLHF
v_call: TRBV27; d_call: NA; j_call: TRBJ1-1; clone_size: NA; cdr3_nt: TGTGCCAGCGGCGTGAGGTTGGCAGGCCATATGAACACTGAAGCTTTCTTT; cdr3_aa: CASGVRLAGHMNTEAFF
v_call: TRBV7-2; d_call: TRBD1; j_call: TRBJ2-5; clone_size: NA; cdr3_nt: TGTGCCAGCAGCTTTTGGGACAGGGAAGAGACCCAGTACTTC; cdr3_aa: CASSFWDREETQYF
v_call: TRBV19; d_call: TRBD1; j_call: TRBJ1-1; clone_size: NA; cdr3_nt: TGTGCCAGTAGTATCCGGGACAGGGGGGAAGCTTTCTTT; cdr3_aa: CASSIRDRGEAFF
v_call: TRBV4-1; d_call: TRBD1; j_call: TRBJ2-1; clone_size: NA; cdr3_nt: TGCGCCAGCAGCCAAGGCGACAGGGACAGTGAGCAGTTCTTC; cdr3_aa: CASSQGDRDSEQFF
v_call: TRBV6-1; d_call: NA; j_call: TRBJ1-1; clone_size: NA; cdr3_nt: TGTGCCAGCAGTGAAGGGGGCTTCCCAGGGGAAGCTTTCTTT; cdr3_aa: CASSEGGFPGEAFF
v_call: TRBV18; d_call: NA; j_call: TRBJ1-2; clone_size: NA; cdr3_nt: TGTGCCAGCTCACCGGGAGACAGTTCAAACTATGGCTACACCTTC; cdr3_aa: CASSPGDSSNYGYTF
v_call: TRBV7-8; d_call: NA; j_call: TRBJ1-5; clone_size: NA; cdr3_nt: TGTGCCAGCAGCTTTGGCAATCAGCCCCAGCATTTT; cdr3_aa: CASSFGNQPQHF
v_call: TRBV10-3; d_call: TRBD1; j_call: TRBJ2-5; clone_size: NA; cdr3_nt: TGTGCCATCAGTGAATCATACAGGGGACGGGAGACCCAGTACTTC; cdr3_aa: CAISESYRGRETQYF
v_call: TRBV27; d_call: NA; j_call: TRBJ2-7; clone_size: NA; cdr3_nt: TGTGCCAGCAGCTCATATCCCCCGATTAACAGGGCACTCTACGAGCAGTACTTC; cdr3_aa: CASSSYPPINRALYEQYF
v_call: TRBV7-3; d_call: NA; j_call: TRBJ1-1; clone_size: NA; cdr3_nt: TGTGCCAGCAGCTTGCAGGGAGGGGACACTGAAGCTTTCTTT; cdr3_aa: CASSLQGGDTEAFF
v_call: TRBV6-5; d_call: TRBD1; j_call: TRBJ2-7; clone_size: once; cdr3_nt: TGTGCCAGCAGTTACGGCCAGGGGGTCGACGAGCAGTACTTC; cdr3_aa: CASSYGQGVDEQYF
v_call: TRBV2; d_call: TRBD2; j_call: TRBJ2-1; clone_size: NA; cdr3_nt: TGTGCCAGCAGTGAAGCGCGGGGGGGCGGGTTCTTC; cdr3_aa: CASSEARGGGFF
v_call: TRBV4-3; d_call: NA; j_call: TRBJ2-1; clone_size: NA; cdr3_nt: TGCGCCAGCAGCCAAGGGGGCTACTCCCCCATCAGCCGTCCCTACAATGAGCAGTTCTTC; cdr3_aa: CASSQGGYSPISRPYNEQFF
v_call: TRBV5-4; d_call: NA; j_call: TRBJ1-6; clone_size: NA; cdr3_nt: TGTGCCAGCAGCTTGGACGGGAAACCTTCTTTT; cdr3_aa: CASSLDGKPSF
v_call: TRBV2; d_call: TRBD1; j_call: TRBJ1-5; clone_size: few; cdr3_nt: TGTGCCAGCAGTGGGACAGGAGGTAGCAATCAGCCCCAGCATTTT; cdr3_aa: CASSGTGGSNQPQHF
v_call: TRBV25-1; d_call: NA; j_call: TRBJ2-7; clone_size: NA; cdr3_nt: TGTGCCAGCAGTGATGGGAGCTCCTACGAGCAGTACTTC; cdr3_aa: CASSDGSSYEQYF
v_call: TRBV6-1; d_call: NA; j_call: TRBJ2-5; clone_size: NA; cdr3_nt: TGTGCCAGCAGTGAATTGGGGACACAAGAGACCCAGTACTTC; cdr3_aa: CASSELGTQETQYF
v_call: TRBV6-1; d_call: TRBD2; j_call: TRBJ2-2; clone_size: NA; cdr3_nt: TGTGCCAGCAGGGCGGGACTAGCGGCCGGGGAGCTGTTTTTT; cdr3_aa: CASRAGLAAGELFF
v_call: TRBV5-1; d_call: NA; j_call: TRBJ1-1; clone_size: NA; cdr3_nt: TGCGCCAGCAGCACGGACAGCCGAAAAGGCACTGAAGCTTTCTTT; cdr3_aa: CASSTDSRKGTEAFF
v_call: TRBV5-4; d_call: TRBD1; j_call: TRBJ2-1; clone_size: NA; cdr3_nt: TGTGCCAGCAAGGGGGCGCGCGATGAGCAGTTCTTC; cdr3_aa: CASKGARDEQFF
v_call: TRBV4-2; d_call: TRBD2; j_call: TRBJ2-3; clone_size: NA; cdr3_nt: TGTGCCAGCAGCCAAGTTAGCGGGGGGGCGGTGACAGATACGCAGTATTTT; cdr3_aa: CASSQVSGGAVTDTQYF
v_call: TRBV6-1; d_call: TRBD1; j_call: TRBJ1-1; clone_size: once; cdr3_nt: TGTGCCAGCAGTGATCGTAAGGGACAGGGAGGCTTGAACACTGAAGCTTTCTTT; cdr3_aa: CASSDRKGQGGLNTEAFF